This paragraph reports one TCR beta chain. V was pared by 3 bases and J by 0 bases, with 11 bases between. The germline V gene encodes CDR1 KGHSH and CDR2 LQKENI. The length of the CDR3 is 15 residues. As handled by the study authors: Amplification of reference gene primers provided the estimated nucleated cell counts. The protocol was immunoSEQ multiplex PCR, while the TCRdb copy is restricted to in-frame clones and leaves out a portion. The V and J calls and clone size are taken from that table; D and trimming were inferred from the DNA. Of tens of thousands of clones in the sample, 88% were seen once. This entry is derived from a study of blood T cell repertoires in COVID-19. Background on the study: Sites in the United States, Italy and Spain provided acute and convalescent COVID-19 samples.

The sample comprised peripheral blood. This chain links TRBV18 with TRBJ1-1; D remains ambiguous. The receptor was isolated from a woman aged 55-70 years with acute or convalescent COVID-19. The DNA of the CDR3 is TGTGCCAGCTCACCGGTCCAGTTGATGAACACTGAAGCTTTCTTT. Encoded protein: CASSPVQLMNTEAFF.